Following are 4 T cell receptor beta chains from one sample sequenced in a study of shared clonotypes between healthy human individuals. The data were produced by immunoSEQ multiplex PCR, yet TCRdb's version contains in-frame clones alone and is incomplete. The sample shows about 2.3 million clones, roughly 93% of them seen only once. Sequenced input: naive CD4+ T cells from PBMCs. Described subset: CD45RA+ positively selected. The receptors derive from a young man in good health. Some clones in this sample may be carry-over from other donors' samples.

The chain couples TRBV27 to TRBJ2-7; a possible D gene is TRBD2 (7 bases). The CDR3 extends over 18 amino acids. The germline CDR1 and CDR2 sequences are MNHEY and SMNVEV (reference sequence). The V gene lost 6 bases and the J gene lost 7 bases, with 31 bases spanning the gap. CDR3 sequence: CASSPRGGGSPLLLEQYF. The CDR3 DNA sequence: TGTGCCAGCAGCCCTCGGGGAGGGGGGTCCCCTCTACTACTGGAGCAGTACTTC.

The chain couples TRBV10-1 to TRBJ2-3, with 10 bases identical to TRBD2. The CDR3 loop spans 18 amino acids. Germline loops: CDR1 WNHNN, CDR2 SYGVQD (reference sequence). With V trimmed by 3 bases and J by 4 bases, 13 bases remained unmatched. CDR3 in amino acids: CASSETSGKVGWADTQYF. CDR3 nucleotide sequence: TGCGCCAGCAGTGAAACTAGCGGGAAGGTGGGCTGGGCAGATACGCAGTATTTT.

This sequence joins TRBV29-1 and TRBJ2-5, with 8 bases identical to TRBD1. V lost 1 base to trimming and J lost 4 bases; unmatched junction nucleotides: 5. Per germline, CDR1 SQVTM and CDR2 ANQGSEA. The CDR3 contains 14 residues. The DNA for the CDR3 is TGCAGCGTTGAAGTGGTAACAGGGGGAGAGACCCAGTACTTC. This encodes CSVEVVTGGETQYF. Drawing the rest from reference TRBV29-1 and TRBJ2-5, the complete variable domain is SAVISQKPSRDICQRGTSLTIQCQVDSQVTMMFWYRQQPGQSLTLIATANQGSEATYESGFVIDKFPISRPNLTFSTLTVSNMSPEDSSIYLCSVEVVTGGETQYFGPGTRLLVL.

This clone has just one count. The rearrangement joins TRBV30 to TRBJ2-1; D might be TRBD1 (5 bases). This CDR3 region has 12 residues. Germline assignment: CDR1 GTSNPN and CDR2 SVGIG (reference sequence). Trimming removed 3 bases at V and 10 bases at J, with 13 bases between. The CDR3 DNA sequence: TGTGCCTGGAGCGATAGACAGACAGAGCAGTTCTTC. It yields the protein CAWSDRQTEQFF.